This TCR beta chain was sequenced in a study of cytomegalovirus exposure and HLA in healthy donors. Here immunoSEQ multiplex PCR was the method, and the copy in TCRdb shows in-frame clones only, minus some. The table records more than 50,000 clones, about 95% of them present only once. This CDR3 region has 12 residues. Germline V gives CDR1 SGHTA, CDR2 FQGNSA. V was clipped by 5 bases and J by 2 bases, with 6 bases between them. The specimen sequenced was PBMCs. The rearrangement uses TRBV7-2 and TRBJ1-2; D not certain. This TCR derives from a man younger than 35 in good health and CMV-seronegative. CDR3 sequence: CASSSGNYGYTF. CDR3 nucleotide sequence: TGTGCCAGCAGCAGCGGGAACTATGGCTACACCTTC.